The rows below give T cell receptor beta chains drawn from one sample of a study of control samples from healthy donors and cancer patients. Sequenced by immunoSEQ multiplex PCR; TCRdb stores in-frame clones only, minus some. This table holds 60,000 to 85,000 clones, around 92% found once. Sequencing was performed on blood. The source of these receptors is a woman aged 55-70 years in good health. CDR3s include the opening cysteine and the closing phenylalanine or tryptophan.

j_gene,v_gene,CDR3aa
TRBJ2-7,TRBV5-8,CASSFILGVQYSYEQYF
TRBJ2-7,TRBV21-1,CASDVTAGDFYEQYF
TRBJ1-1,TRBV5-1,CASSLSPGPGRLGTEAFF
TRBJ2-3,TRBV19,CASSIGRHLSRGTQYF
TRBJ2-1,TRBV12-3/TRBV12-4,CASSLTDRNEQFF
TRBJ1-6,TRBV25-1,CASSNYGTDNSPLHF
TRBJ1-1,TRBV2,CASGGEIEAFF
TRBJ2-6,TRBV30,CAWSKKQGASGGANVLTF
TRBJ1-6,TRBV28,CASTLGQLLSSYNSPLHF
TRBJ1-5,TRBV29-1,CSVEDQTHLSNQPQHF
TRBJ2-7,TRBV10-1,CASSAPGTGGSEQYF
TRBJ2-7,TRBV6-5,CASSMTPDRFYEQYF